These 25 T cell receptor beta chains came from one sample sequenced in a study of spatial heterogeneity in lung cancer. Whole-study findings and limits: Tumor mutation count correlated with how many alpha and beta TCRs expanded intratumorally.

Time point in this sample: sample taken at primary tumor resection. TCRdb recomputed calls from the 5' RACE reads with MiXCR, one row per CDR3 protein. This sample has over 8,500 distinct CDR3 sequences, with roughly 13% found just once. Antigens of these TCRs are unknown. The source was lung tumor tissue, collected at surgery. The receptors shown here come from a male donor with early-stage non-small cell lung cancer.

This clonotype came up once. The chain is built from TRBV5-4 and TRBJ2-1; D is undetermined. V lost 1 base to trimming and J lost 3 bases, with 11 bases between them. This CDR3 is 15 amino acids long. Germline assignment: CDR1 SGHNT and CDR2 YYREEE (reference sequence). The CDR3 region has the DNA TGTGCCAGCAGCTTGTTGGCAGGCAACTACAATGAGCAGTTCTTC. This gives the protein CASSLLAGNYNEQFF.

V usage is TRBV27 and J usage is TRBJ2-7; D remains unclear. V shed 0 bases and J shed 5 bases, with 8 bases lying between them. This CDR3 has 13 residues. Germline-derived CDR1 and CDR2 are MNHEY and SMNVEV (reference sequence). The CDR3 sequence: CASSLSRRDEQYF. The CDR3 nucleotides are TGTGCCAGCAGTTTATCGAGGCGCGACGAGCAGTACTTC.

This clonotype has a count of ten or more. The chain uses TRBV6-2 or TRBV6-3 and TRBJ2-7; TRBD2 aligns across 11 bases. The CDR3 runs to 13 residues. The V gene's germline CDR1 is MNHEY and CDR2 SVGEGT. Trimming removed 7 bases from V and 7 bases from J; junction bases left unmatched: 6. For the CDR3, the DNA is TGTGCCAGCACACCGGGACTAGCGGATGAGCAGTACTTC. Its protein is CASTPGLADEQYF.

This clonotype is medium-sized within its sample. V gene TRBV6-5 combines with J gene TRBJ2-7; tentative D call: TRBD1 (5 bases). CDR3 length: 14 residues. Per the germline V gene, CDR1 is MNHEY and CDR2 is SVGAGI. Trimming left V 2 bases short and J 3 bases short, with 11 bases between. The CDR3 bases are TGTGCCAGCAGTTACGGGCAGGGTGTCTACGAGCAGTACTTC. It codes for CASSYGQGVYEQYF.

This clonotype was counted at least ten times. This sequence joins TRBV20-1 and TRBJ1-2, with D possibly matching TRBD1 (6 bases). Germline loops: CDR1 DFQATT, CDR2 SNEGSKA (reference sequence). V was cut by 3 bases and J by 8 bases, with 13 bases left in between. This CDR3 spans 12 amino acids. The CDR3 sequence: CSASSYREGYTF. Written as DNA, the CDR3 is TGCAGTGCTAGTTCTTACAGGGAAGGCTACACCTTC.

This clonotype came up many times. The chain has TRBV24-1 and TRBJ2-1; D is possibly TRBD1 (6 bases). Per germline, CDR1 KGHDR and CDR2 SFDVKD. There are 14 residues in the CDR3. Trimming removed 9 bases from V and 5 bases from J, with 16 bases in between. DNA of the CDR3: TGTGCCACCGAAGGGCCAGGGGCCAACAATGAGCAGTTCTTC. The encoded protein is CATEGPGANNEQFF.

This clonotype was recorded many times. J is TRBJ2-3 and V is TRBV10-3; TRBD2 matches at 12 bases. This CDR3 spans 18 amino acids. V lost 0 bases, J lost 6 bases, and 10 bases stayed unmatched. Germline loops: CDR1 ENHRY, CDR2 SYGVKD. This chain's CDR3 is CAISESRLAGEQWDTQYF. CDR3 sequence (DNA): TGTGCCATCAGTGAGTCACGACTAGCGGGAGAGCAGTGGGATACGCAGTATTTT.

This clonotype was recorded many times. The chain joins TRBV28 to TRBJ2-4; D uncertain. The CDR3 has 12 amino acids. Germline CDR1 reads MDHEN; CDR2 reads SYDVKM. V was shortened by 10 bases and J by 1 base, with 8 bases between the two germline ends. Here the CDR3 reads CATSEAKNIQYF. The CDR3 DNA is TGTGCCACCTCCGAGGCCAAAAACATTCAGTACTTC.

This clonotype was seen ten or more times. The chain couples TRBV5-1 to TRBJ2-5; 7 bases are a match to TRBD1. This CDR3 contains 13 residues. CDR1 is SGHRS and CDR2 is YFSETQ in the germline V gene. The junction had 4 bases not matched to a gene; V was cut back by 3 bases and J by 5 bases. Here the CDR3 DNA reads TGCGCCAGCAGCTGGGACAGTGGGGAGACCCAGTACTTC. Residues: CASSWDSGETQYF.

This clonotype was seen at least ten times. This chain joins TRBV5-5 and TRBJ1-2, with a tentative D call TRBD1 (5 bases). From germline, CDR1 is SGHKS and CDR2 YYEKEE (reference sequence). The CDR3 sequence is 15 residues long. The V gene lost 2 bases and the J gene lost 1 base, with 12 bases spanning the gap. In nucleotides, the CDR3 is TGTGCCAGCAGCTTATACCTCGACAGTAACTATGGCTACACCTTC. Protein sequence: CASSLYLDSNYGYTF.

This clonotype was counted many times. The chain carries TRBV20-1 and TRBJ2-1; 11 bases match TRBD2. This CDR3 comprises 13 residues. Germline V gives CDR1 DFQATT, CDR2 SNEGSKA (reference sequence). V lost 5 bases and J lost 5; bases outside the gene matches: 2. CDR3 nucleotide sequence: TGCAGTGCTCCGACTAGCGGGGACAATGAGCAGTTCTTC. Its protein is CSAPTSGDNEQFF.

In its sample, this clonotype ranks as medium-sized (0.01 to 0.1%). The chain combines TRBV10-3 with TRBJ2-7; tentative D call: TRBD1 (6 bases). CDR1 and CDR2 (germline): ENHRY, SYGVKD. Trimming removed 7 bases at V and 0 bases at J, with 16 bases between. CDR3 length: 15 residues. The CDR3 region is CAIKQGPGGSYEQYF. The CDR3 DNA reads TGTGCCATCAAACAGGGTCCAGGCGGCTCCTACGAGCAGTACTTC.

This clonotype was detected many times. CDR3 loop: CASSQTDFAYEQYF. CDR3 nucleotides: TGTGCCAGCAGTCAAACTGACTTCGCCTACGAGCAGTACTTC. J is TRBJ2-7 and V is TRBV28; D not resolved. Trimming left V 5 bases short and J 2 bases short, with 13 bases between. The CDR3 spans 14 residues. Germline V gene lookup returns CDR1 MDHEN and CDR2 SYDVKM.

The sample holds many counts of this clonotype. The genes are TRBV6-2 or TRBV6-3 and TRBJ2-7, with D hard to call. CDR1 and CDR2 from the germline V gene are MNHEY and SVGEGT. CDR3 size: 11 residues. Between the trimmed V and J ends, which lost 7 bases and 2 bases, there was a span of 6 bases. The chain's CDR3 is CASTQAYEQYF. The DNA of the CDR3 is TGTGCCAGCACCCAAGCCTACGAGCAGTACTTC.

This clonotype appeared many times. This chain uses TRBV3-1 with TRBJ2-7; D ambiguous. Trimming stripped 1 base from V and 3 bases from J, with 4 bases between. The germline CDR1 and CDR2 sequences are LGHDT and YNNKEL (reference sequence). This CDR3 is 12 amino acids long. The CDR3 nucleotides read TGTGCCAGCAGCCAAGCGAGCTACGAGCAGTACTTC. It codes for CASSQASYEQYF.

This clonotype was observed at least ten times. This chain links TRBV18 with TRBJ1-4; D uncertain. Trimming stripped 3 bases from V and 7 bases from J, with 6 bases between. The CDR3 is made up of 12 amino acids. Germline V gene lookup returns CDR1 KGHSH and CDR2 LQKENI. CDR3 DNA: TGTGCCAGCTCACCCGGTCGTGAAAAACTGTTTTTT. It translates to CASSPGREKLFF.

This clonotype was seen repeatedly, ten times or more. The V and J genes are TRBV18 and TRBJ2-3; 10 bases map to TRBD2. The CDR3 length is 16 residues. With 3 bases clipped from V and 1 base from J, the junction kept 4 bases outside the gene matches. Germline V CDR1 and CDR2: KGHSH, LQKENI. CDR3 amino acids: CASSPTGTSGTDTQYF. CDR3 coding DNA: TGTGCCAGCTCACCCACCGGGACTAGCGGCACAGATACGCAGTATTTT.

This clonotype was recorded at least ten times. This rearrangement joins TRBV29-1 to TRBJ2-7, with 7 bases that match TRBD2. V shed 8 bases and J 2 bases; nucleotides not matched to a gene: 9. Per germline, CDR1 SQVTM and CDR2 ANQGSEA. This CDR3 has 13 amino acids. The CDR3: CSPPWEGTYEQYF. The CDR3, as DNA: TGCAGCCCGCCCTGGGAGGGAACCTACGAGCAGTACTTC.

This clonotype was counted between two and nine times. V gene TRBV30 combines with J gene TRBJ2-2; D is unclear. Trimming left V 3 bases short and J 6 bases short, with 17 bases between. The CDR3 is 15 amino acids. Germline V lookup: CDR1 GTSNPN, CDR2 SVGIG (reference sequence). Here the CDR3 DNA reads TGTGCCTGGAGCCGTTCCGGGTCAACCCCCGGGGAGCTGTTTTTT. Protein sequence: CAWSRSGSTPGELFF. Full variable domain (rest looked up from reference TRBV30 and TRBJ2-2): SQTIHQWPATLVQPVGSPLSLECTVEGTSNPNLYWYRQAAGRGLQLLFYSVGIGQISSEVPQNLSASRPQDRQFILSSKKLLLSDSGFYLCAWSRSGSTPGELFFGEGSRLTVL.

The sample holds many counts of this clonotype. V gene TRBV18 combines with J gene TRBJ1-2, with D possibly being TRBD1 (5 bases). V gave up 2 bases and J gave up 4 bases, with 14 bases separating them. CDR1 and CDR2 from the germline V gene are KGHSH and LQKENI. The CDR3 is made up of 15 amino acids. The CDR3 region is CASSPTARESYGYTF. The CDR3 region has the DNA TGTGCCAGCTCACCAACGGCCAGGGAAAGCTATGGCTACACCTTC.

This clonotype qualifies as medium-sized. The chain links TRBV29-1 to TRBJ2-7; D may be TRBD2 (6 bases). Trimming took 3 bases from V and 3 from J, leaving 12 bases between them. Germline CDR1 and CDR2: SQVTM and ANQGSEA. CDR3 size: 13 residues. This chain's CDR3 is CSVDGGGGYEQYF. CDR3 sequence (DNA): TGCAGCGTTGATGGGGGAGGCGGCTACGAGCAGTACTTC.

This clonotype was counted many times. V gene TRBV29-1 combines with J gene TRBJ2-7; D perhaps matches TRBD2 (6 bases). Germline assignment: CDR1 SQVTM and CDR2 ANQGSEA. Trimming removed 1 base from V and 4 bases from J, with 11 bases in between. The CDR3 is made up of 13 amino acids. Here the CDR3 reads CSVEGDAGYEQYF. The CDR3 nucleotides are TGCAGCGTTGAAGGCGACGCGGGGTACGAGCAGTACTTC.

This clonotype was found many times. This sequence joins TRBV6-5 and TRBJ2-1; 9 positions match TRBD1. The V segment lost 5 bases and the J segment 0 bases; nucleotides outside the gene matches: 2. In germline, CDR1 is MNHEY, CDR2 SVGAGI. The CDR3 sequence is 15 residues long. The CDR3 loop reads CASSRQGGSYNEQFF. The CDR3 bases are TGTGCCAGCAGTCGACAGGGGGGCTCCTACAATGAGCAGTTCTTC.

This clonotype was recorded at least ten times. The genes are TRBV19 and TRBJ2-7; no clear D. V was cut by 7 bases and J by 11 bases, with 21 bases left in between. CDR1 LNHDA and CDR2 SQIVND come from the germline V gene (reference sequence). This CDR3 is 13 amino acids long. The CDR3 coding sequence is TGTGCCAGTACCAAAACCGGGTCGAGGTATGAGTACTTC. Amino acids: CASTKTGSRYEYF.

This clonotype was detected a few times. The J gene is TRBJ2-7, the V gene TRBV7-2, with D possibly TRBD2 on 6 matching bases. V lost 5 bases, J lost 3 bases, and 11 bases lay in between. The germline V gene has CDR1 SGHTA and CDR2 FQGNSA. The CDR3 covers 13 residues. CDR3 in amino acids: CASSRSGSYEQYF. The CDR3 DNA follows: TGTGCCAGCAGCCGTAGCGGCAGCTACGAGCAGTACTTC. Using reference TRBV7-2 and TRBJ2-7 for the parts outside the CDR3, the full variable domain is GAGVSQSPSNKVTEKGKDVELRCDPISGHTALYWYRQSLGQGLEFLIYFQGNSAPDKSGLPSDRFSAERTGGSVSTLTIQRTQQEDSAVYLCASSRSGSYEQYFGPGTRLTVT.